This entry lists 10 T cell receptor beta chains sequenced from one sample in a study of metastatic and nonmetastatic thyroid tumors. All patients were treatment-naive before thyroid surgery. TCRdb re-analyzed the PCR reads through MiXCR. The sample yields under 75,000 clones, less than 20% seen once. The specimen was blood. The receptor source for this set is a female donor with papillary thyroid cancer or a benign thyroid nodule (not recorded which). Some clones in this sample may be carry-over from other donors' samples.

This clone was detected only a few times. The chain carries TRBV4-2 and TRBJ2-5, with a possible D match to TRBD1 (6 bases). Trimming took 0 bases from V and 3 from J, leaving 11 bases between them. CDR3 length equals 15 residues. Germline V lookup: CDR1 LGHNA, CDR2 YNFKEQ. The CDR3 sequence is CASSQDRGGKETQYF. The CDR3 nucleotides read TGTGCCAGCAGCCAAGATCGAGGGGGAAAAGAGACCCAGTACTTC.

The chain links TRBV11-1 to TRBJ2-3; D might be TRBD1 (6 bases). Germline lookup yields CDR1 SGHAT and CDR2 FQDESV (reference sequence). Trimming removed 1 base from V and 4 bases from J, with 18 bases in between. This CDR3 has 17 residues. CDR3 in amino acids: CASSLGPGTPAPDTQYF. DNA of the CDR3: TGTGCCAGCAGCTTAGGGCCCGGGACACCGGCACCAGATACGCAGTATTTT.

The chain employs TRBV14 and TRBJ2-1; D possibly corresponds to TRBD1 (7 bases). Germline CDR1 reads SGHDN; CDR2 reads FVKESK. The length of the CDR3 is 15 residues. V lost 6 bases and J lost 7, with 19 bases in between. The CDR3 nucleotides are TGTGCCAGCAGACGCCGGGGGCAGGGGGTGAATGAGCAGTTCTTC. This sequence encodes CASRRRGQGVNEQFF.

This clone was seen at least ten times. The rearrangement joins TRBV10-3 to TRBJ1-5; D is possibly TRBD1 (5 bases). The germline V gene has CDR1 ENHRY and CDR2 SYGVKD. The CDR3 loop spans 15 amino acids. The V and J ends lost 0 bases and 0 bases respectively, with 6 bases between them. CDR3: CAISESRDSNQPQHF. CDR3 coding DNA: TGTGCCATCAGTGAGTCCAGGGATAGCAATCAGCCCCAGCATTTT.

This clone was detected many times. The same CDR3 also results from other DNA sequences found in this sample. This chain links TRBV12-3 or TRBV12-4 with TRBJ2-7; 7 nucleotides match TRBD1. Trimming removed 8 bases from V and 6 bases from J; junction bases left unmatched: 13. The CDR3 has 14 residues. The CDR3 spells CASRLSDRASEQYF. The CDR3 DNA reads as TGTGCCAGCCGGCTTTCTGACAGGGCGTCCGAGCAGTACTTC.

The table lists this clone with many counts. The genes are TRBV6-1 and TRBJ1-1; the match to TRBD1 covers 7 bases. This CDR3 has 13 amino acids. Germline lookup yields CDR1 MNHNS and CDR2 SASEGT. With V trimmed by 6 bases and J by 3 bases, 4 bases remained unmatched. Here the CDR3 reads CASRIQGDTEAFF. The DNA for the CDR3 is TGTGCCAGCAGAATCCAGGGGGACACTGAAGCTTTCTTT.

In this sample, this clone turned up many times. The chain employs TRBV9 and TRBJ2-7; 7 bases align to TRBD1. The CDR3 consists of 15 residues. Germline trimming cut 3 bases from V and 0 bases from J; bases unmatched to any gene: 6. Per germline, CDR1 SGDLS and CDR2 YYNGEE. The CDR3 region is CASSATGTDSYEQYF. CDR3 in DNA: TGTGCCAGCAGCGCAACCGGGACAGACTCCTACGAGCAGTACTTC.

This clone was observed many times. The V and J genes are TRBV12-3 or TRBV12-4 and TRBJ1-2; D might be TRBD1 (6 bases). V was shortened by 7 bases and J by 4 bases, with 16 bases between the two germline ends. The CDR3 contains 14 residues. The CDR3, as DNA: TGTGCCAGCACCCAAGGGGGGCGAGGCTATGGCTACACCTTC. It is translated as CASTQGGRGYGYTF.

This clone was recorded many times. The chain uses TRBV10-3 and TRBJ2-1; 10 bases line up with TRBD1. Germline lookup yields CDR1 ENHRY and CDR2 SYGVKD. The trim removed 10 bases at V and 9 bases at J, leaving 12 bases unmatched. The CDR3 is made up of 14 amino acids. This CDR3 reads CANNRGTGVPEQFF. DNA of the CDR3: TGTGCCAACAACCGTGGGACAGGGGTCCCTGAGCAGTTCTTC.

This sequence joins TRBV6-5 and TRBJ2-7, with a weak D call TRBD2 (5 bases). The CDR3 spans 12 residues. In germline, CDR1 is MNHEY, CDR2 SVGAGI. V gave up 4 bases and J gave up 6 bases, with 10 bases separating them. Here the CDR3 DNA reads TGTGCCAGCAGTTTACGGGGTATCGAGCAGTACTTC. Protein product: CASSLRGIEQYF.